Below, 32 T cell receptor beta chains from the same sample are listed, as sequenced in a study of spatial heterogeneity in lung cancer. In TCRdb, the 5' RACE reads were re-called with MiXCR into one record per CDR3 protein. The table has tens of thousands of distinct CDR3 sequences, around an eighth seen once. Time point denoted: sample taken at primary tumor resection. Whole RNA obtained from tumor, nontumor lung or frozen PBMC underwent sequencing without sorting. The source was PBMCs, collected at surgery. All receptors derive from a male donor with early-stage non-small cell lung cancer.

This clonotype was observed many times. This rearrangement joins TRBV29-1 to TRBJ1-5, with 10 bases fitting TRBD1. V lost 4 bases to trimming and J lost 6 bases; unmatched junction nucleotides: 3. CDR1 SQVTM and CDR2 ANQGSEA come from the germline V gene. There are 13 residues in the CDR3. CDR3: CSVGQGAGQPQHF. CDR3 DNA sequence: TGCAGCGTTGGACAGGGGGCCGGTCAGCCCCAGCATTTT. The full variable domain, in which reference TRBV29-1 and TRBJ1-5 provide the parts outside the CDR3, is SAVISQKPSRDICQRGTSLTIQCQVDSQVTMMFWYRQQPGQSLTLIATANQGSEATYESGFVIDKFPISRPNLTFSTLTVSNMSPEDSSIYLCSVGQGAGQPQHFGDGTRLSIL.

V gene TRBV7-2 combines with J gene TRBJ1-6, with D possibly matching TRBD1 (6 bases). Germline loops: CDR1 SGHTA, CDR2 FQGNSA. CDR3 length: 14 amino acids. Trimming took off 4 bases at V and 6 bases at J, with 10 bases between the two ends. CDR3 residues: CASSSGTPNSPLHF. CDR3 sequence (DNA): TGTGCCAGCAGCTCCGGGACACCTAATTCACCCCTCCACTTT.

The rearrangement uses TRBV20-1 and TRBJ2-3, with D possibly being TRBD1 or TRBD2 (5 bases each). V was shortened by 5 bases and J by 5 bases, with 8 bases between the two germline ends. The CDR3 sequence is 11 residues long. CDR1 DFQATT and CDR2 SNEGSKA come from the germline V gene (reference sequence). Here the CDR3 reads CSAPGLDTQYF. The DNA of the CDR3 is TGCAGTGCTCCGGGGCTAGATACGCAGTATTTT.

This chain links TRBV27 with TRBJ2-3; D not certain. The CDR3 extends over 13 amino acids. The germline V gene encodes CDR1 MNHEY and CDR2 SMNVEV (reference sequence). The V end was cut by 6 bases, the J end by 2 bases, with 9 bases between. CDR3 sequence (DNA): TGTGCCAGCAGATTTGTCAACACAGATACGCAGTATTTT. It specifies CASRFVNTDTQYF.

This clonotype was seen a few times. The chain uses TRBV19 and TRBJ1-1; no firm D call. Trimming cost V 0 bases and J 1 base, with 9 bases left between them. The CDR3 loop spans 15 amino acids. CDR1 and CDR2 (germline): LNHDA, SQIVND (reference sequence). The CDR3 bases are TGTGCCAGTAGTATAGATCTATTGGCGAACACTGAAGCTTTCTTT. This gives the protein CASSIDLLANTEAFF.

The CDR3 region has the DNA TGTGCCAGCAGCTTAACAAGGACAGGATCTGAAGCTTTCTTT. Its translation: CASSLTRTGSEAFF. The V and J genes are TRBV7-3 and TRBJ1-1; the match to TRBD1 covers 7 bases. The J segment lost 6 bases and the V segment lost 0 bases, leaving 4 bases of the junction unmatched. This CDR3 contains 14 residues. Germline assignment: CDR1 SGHTA and CDR2 FQGTGA.

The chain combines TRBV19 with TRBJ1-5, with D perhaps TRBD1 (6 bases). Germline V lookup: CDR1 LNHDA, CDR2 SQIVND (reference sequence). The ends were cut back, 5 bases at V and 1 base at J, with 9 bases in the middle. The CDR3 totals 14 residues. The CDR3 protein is CASSAGQSNQPQHF. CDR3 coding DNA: TGTGCCAGTAGTGCCGGACAGAGCAATCAGCCCCAGCATTTT. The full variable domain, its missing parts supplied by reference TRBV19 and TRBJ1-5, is DGGITQSPKYLFRKEGQNVTLSCEQNLNHDAMYWYRQDPGQGLRLIYYSQIVNDFQKGDIAEGYSVSREKKESFPLTVTSAQKNPTAFYLCASSAGQSNQPQHFGDGTRLSIL.

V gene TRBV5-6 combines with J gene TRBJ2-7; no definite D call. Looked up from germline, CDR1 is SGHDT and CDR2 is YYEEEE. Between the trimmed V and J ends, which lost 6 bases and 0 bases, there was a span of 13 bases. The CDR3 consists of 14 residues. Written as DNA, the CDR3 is TGTGCCAGCAACCGGAGCCCTGGCTCCTACGAGCAGTACTTC. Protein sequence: CASNRSPGSYEQYF.

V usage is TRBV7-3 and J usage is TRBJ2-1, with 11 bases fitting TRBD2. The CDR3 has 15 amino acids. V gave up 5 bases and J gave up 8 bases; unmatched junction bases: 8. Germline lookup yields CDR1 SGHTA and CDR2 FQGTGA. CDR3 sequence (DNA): TGTGCCAGCAGCACGGGACTAGCGGCCAGGGATGAGCAGTTCTTC. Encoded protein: CASSTGLAARDEQFF.

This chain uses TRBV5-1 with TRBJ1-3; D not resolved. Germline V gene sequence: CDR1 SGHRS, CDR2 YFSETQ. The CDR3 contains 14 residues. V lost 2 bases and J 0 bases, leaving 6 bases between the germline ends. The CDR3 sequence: CASSFGISGNTIYF. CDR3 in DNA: TGCGCCAGCAGCTTTGGGATCTCTGGAAACACCATATATTTT.

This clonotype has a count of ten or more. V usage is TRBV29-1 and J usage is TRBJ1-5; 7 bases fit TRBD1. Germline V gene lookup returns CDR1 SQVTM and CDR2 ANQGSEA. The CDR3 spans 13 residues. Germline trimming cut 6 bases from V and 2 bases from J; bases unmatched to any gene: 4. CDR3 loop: CSVADRGNQPQHF. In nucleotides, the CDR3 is TGCAGCGTGGCTGACAGGGGCAATCAGCCCCAGCATTTT.

The CDR3 reads CASNSYGYTF. CDR3 in DNA: TGTGCCAGCAACAGCTATGGCTACACCTTC. The chain has TRBV2 and TRBJ1-2; D is unresolved. The ends were cut back, 7 bases at V and 4 bases at J, with 4 bases in the middle. The germline V gene encodes CDR1 SNHLY and CDR2 FYNNEI. The CDR3 is made up of 10 amino acids.

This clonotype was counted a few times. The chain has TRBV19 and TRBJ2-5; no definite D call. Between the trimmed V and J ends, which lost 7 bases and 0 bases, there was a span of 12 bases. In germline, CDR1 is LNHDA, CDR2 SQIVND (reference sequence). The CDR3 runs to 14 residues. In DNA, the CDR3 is TGTGCCAGTACCCCAGCTTGGAACCAAGAGACCCAGTACTTC. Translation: CASTPAWNQETQYF.

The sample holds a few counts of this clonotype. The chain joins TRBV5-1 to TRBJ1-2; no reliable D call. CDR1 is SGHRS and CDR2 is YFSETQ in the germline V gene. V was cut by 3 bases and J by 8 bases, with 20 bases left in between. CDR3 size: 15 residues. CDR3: CASSSPGEPERGYTF. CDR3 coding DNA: TGCGCCAGCAGCTCTCCCGGGGAGCCCGAGAGAGGCTACACCTTC.

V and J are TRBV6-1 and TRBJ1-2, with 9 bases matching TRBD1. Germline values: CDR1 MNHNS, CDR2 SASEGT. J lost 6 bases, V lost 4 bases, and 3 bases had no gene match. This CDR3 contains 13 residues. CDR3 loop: CASSVQGADGYTF. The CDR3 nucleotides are TGTGCCAGCAGTGTACAGGGGGCAGATGGCTACACCTTC.

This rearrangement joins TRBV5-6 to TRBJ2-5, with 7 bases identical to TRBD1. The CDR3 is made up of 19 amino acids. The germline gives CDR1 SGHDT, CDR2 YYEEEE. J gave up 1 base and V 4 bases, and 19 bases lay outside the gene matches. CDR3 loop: CASSPLAGTAPLLQETQYF. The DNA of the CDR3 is TGTGCCAGCAGCCCCCTTGCCGGGACAGCACCCCTCCTCCAAGAGACCCAGTACTTC.

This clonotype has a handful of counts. CDR3 sequence: CASSLDGARNSPLHF. The CDR3 nucleotides read TGTGCCAGCAGCCTAGACGGGGCCAGGAATTCACCCCTCCACTTT. V usage is TRBV6-2 or TRBV6-3 and J usage is TRBJ1-6, with D perhaps TRBD1 (5 bases). This CDR3 spans 15 amino acids. Germline assignment: CDR1 MNHEY and CDR2 SVGEGT. V was trimmed by 6 bases and J by 7 bases, leaving 16 bases between them.

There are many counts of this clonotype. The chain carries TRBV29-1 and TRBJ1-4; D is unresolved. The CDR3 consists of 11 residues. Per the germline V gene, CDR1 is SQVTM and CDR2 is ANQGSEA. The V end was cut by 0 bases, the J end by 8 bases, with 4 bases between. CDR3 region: CSVEDGEKLFF. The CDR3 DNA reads TGCAGCGTTGAAGATGGGGAAAAACTGTTTTTT.

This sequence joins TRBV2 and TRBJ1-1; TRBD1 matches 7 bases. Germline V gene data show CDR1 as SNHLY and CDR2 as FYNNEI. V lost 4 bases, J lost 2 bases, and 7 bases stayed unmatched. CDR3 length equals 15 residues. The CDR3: CASSGLGTVNTEAFF. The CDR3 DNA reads TGTGCCAGCAGTGGGTTAGGGACAGTCAACACTGAAGCTTTCTTT.

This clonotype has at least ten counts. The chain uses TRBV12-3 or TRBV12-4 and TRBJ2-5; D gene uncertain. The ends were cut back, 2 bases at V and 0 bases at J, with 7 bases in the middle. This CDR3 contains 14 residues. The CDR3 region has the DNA TGTGCCAGCAGTTTAAGCACCAACCAAGAGACCCAGTACTTC. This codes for CASSLSTNQETQYF.

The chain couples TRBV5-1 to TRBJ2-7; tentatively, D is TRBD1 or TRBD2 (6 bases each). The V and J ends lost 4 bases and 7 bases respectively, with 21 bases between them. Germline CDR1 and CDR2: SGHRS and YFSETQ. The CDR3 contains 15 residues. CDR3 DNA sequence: TGCGCCAGCAGCGCGAACCGGGGGCCTTACGATGAGCAGTACTTC. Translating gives CASSANRGPYDEQYF.

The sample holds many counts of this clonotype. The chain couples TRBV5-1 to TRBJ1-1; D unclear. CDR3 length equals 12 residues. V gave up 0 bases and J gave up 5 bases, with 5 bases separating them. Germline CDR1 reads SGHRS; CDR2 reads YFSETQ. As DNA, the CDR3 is TGCGCCAGCAGCTTGGAGAGGACTGAAGCTTTCTTT. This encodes CASSLERTEAFF.

The CDR3 DNA reads as TGTGCCAGCAGTTCCTTAGTTGGGGAGACCCAGTACTTC. Protein: CASSSLVGETQYF. V is TRBV12-3 or TRBV12-4 and J is TRBJ2-5; no clear D gene. This CDR3 has 13 amino acids. Trimming shortened V by 4 bases and J by 5 bases, and 11 bases separated the two germline ends.

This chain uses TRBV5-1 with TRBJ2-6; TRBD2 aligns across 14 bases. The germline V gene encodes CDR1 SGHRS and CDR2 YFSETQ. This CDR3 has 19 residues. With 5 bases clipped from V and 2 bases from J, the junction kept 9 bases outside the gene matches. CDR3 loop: CASRPLTSGGATGANVLTF. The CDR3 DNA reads TGCGCCAGCAGGCCTCTGACTAGCGGGGGGGCCACTGGGGCCAACGTCCTGACTTTC.

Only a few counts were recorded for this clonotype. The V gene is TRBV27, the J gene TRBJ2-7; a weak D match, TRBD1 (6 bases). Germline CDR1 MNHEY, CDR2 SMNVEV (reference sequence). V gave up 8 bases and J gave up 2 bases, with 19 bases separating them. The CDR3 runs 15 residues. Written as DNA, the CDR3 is TGTGCCAGCTTTTCCGTCCGGGACACCGCCTACGAGCAGTACTTC. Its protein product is CASFSVRDTAYEQYF.

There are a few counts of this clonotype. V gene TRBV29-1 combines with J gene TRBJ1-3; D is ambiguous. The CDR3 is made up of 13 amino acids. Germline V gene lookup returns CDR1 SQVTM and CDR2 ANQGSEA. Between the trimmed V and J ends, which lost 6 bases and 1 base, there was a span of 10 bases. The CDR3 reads CSVSLPSGNTIYF. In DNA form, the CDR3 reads TGCAGCGTCAGTCTTCCTTCTGGAAACACCATATATTTT.

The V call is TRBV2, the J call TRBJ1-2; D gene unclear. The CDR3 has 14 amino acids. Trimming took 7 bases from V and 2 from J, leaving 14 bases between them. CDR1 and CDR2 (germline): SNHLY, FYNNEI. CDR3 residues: CASKREGSNYGYTF. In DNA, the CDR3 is TGTGCCAGCAAGAGAGAAGGGTCCAACTATGGCTACACCTTC.

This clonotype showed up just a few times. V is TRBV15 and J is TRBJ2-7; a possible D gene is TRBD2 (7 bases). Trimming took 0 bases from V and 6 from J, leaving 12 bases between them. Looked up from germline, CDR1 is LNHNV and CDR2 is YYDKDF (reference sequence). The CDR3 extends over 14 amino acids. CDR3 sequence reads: CATSRDDRTSEQYF. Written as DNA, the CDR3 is TGTGCCACCAGCAGAGATGACAGGACTAGCGAGCAGTACTTC.

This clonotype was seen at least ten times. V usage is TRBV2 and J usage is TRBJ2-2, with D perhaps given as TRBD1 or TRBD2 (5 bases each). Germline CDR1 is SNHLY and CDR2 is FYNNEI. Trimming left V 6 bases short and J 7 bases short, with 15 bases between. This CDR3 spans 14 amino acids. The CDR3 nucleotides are TGTGCCAGCAGCCCCGGACTTAGGGGCGGGGAGCTGTTTTTT. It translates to CASSPGLRGGELFF.

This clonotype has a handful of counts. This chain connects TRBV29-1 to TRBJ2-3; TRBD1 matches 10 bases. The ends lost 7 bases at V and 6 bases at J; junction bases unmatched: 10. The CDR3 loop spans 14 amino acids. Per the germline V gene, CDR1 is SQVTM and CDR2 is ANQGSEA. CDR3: CSARQGAQGDTQYF. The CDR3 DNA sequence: TGCAGCGCCCGACAGGGGGCGCAAGGGGATACGCAGTATTTT.

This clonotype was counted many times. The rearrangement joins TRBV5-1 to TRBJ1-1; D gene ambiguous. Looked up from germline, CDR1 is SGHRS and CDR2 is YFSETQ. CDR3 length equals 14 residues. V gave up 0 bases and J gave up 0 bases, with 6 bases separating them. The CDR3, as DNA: TGCGCCAGCAGCTTGGGGGAAATGAACACTGAAGCTTTCTTT. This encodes CASSLGEMNTEAFF.

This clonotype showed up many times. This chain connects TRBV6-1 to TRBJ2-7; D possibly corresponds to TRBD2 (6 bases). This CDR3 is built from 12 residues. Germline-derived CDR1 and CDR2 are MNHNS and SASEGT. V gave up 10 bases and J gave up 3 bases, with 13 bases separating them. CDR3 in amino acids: CATMTSIYEQYF. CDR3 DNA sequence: TGTGCCACCATGACTAGTATCTACGAGCAGTACTTC.